This TCR beta chain appears in the sequencing data of a study of cytomegalovirus exposure and HLA in healthy donors. This CDR3 has 15 amino acids. The V and J ends lost 5 bases and 7 bases respectively, with 17 bases between them. The germline V gene has CDR1 MNHEY and CDR2 SMNVEV (reference sequence). 60 Vbeta and 13 Jbeta primers were used in PCR. The method was immunoSEQ multiplex PCR; TCRdb's version includes in-frame clones alone and lacks a portion of them. The sample lists roughly 120,000 clones, 60% to 80% occurring once. Sequencing was performed on PBMCs. The genes are TRBV27 and TRBJ1-4; D not certain. The origin of this receptor is a man over 45 in good health and CMV-seropositive. The CDR3 DNA reads as TGTGCCAGCAGTCCTCGTCGCGAAACCGTTGAAAAACTGTTTTTT. Translated, it gives CASSPRRETVEKLFF.